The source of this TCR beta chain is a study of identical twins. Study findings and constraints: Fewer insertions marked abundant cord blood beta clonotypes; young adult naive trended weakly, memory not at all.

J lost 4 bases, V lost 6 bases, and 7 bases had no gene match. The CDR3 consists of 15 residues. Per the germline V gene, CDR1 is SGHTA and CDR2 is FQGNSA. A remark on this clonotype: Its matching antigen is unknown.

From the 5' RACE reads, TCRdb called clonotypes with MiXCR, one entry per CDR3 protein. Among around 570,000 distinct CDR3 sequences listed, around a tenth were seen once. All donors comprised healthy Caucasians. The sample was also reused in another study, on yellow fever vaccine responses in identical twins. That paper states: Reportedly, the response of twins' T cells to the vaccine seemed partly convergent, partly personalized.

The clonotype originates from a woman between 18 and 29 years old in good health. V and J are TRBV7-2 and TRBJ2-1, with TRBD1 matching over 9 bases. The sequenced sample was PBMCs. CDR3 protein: CASSKQGAVYNEQFF. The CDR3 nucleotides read TGTGCCAGCAGTAAACAGGGGGCAGTGTACAATGAGCAGTTCTTC.